A selection of T cell receptor beta chains follows, all from one sample in a study of blood T cell repertoires in COVID-19. TCRdb's table, derived via immunoSEQ multiplex PCR, lists solely in-frame clones and lacks some. The data show under 250,000 clones, 83% seen once. The sample taken for sequencing was PBMCs or T cells enriched from blood (not recorded which). All receptors derive from a woman aged 40 to 55 who had been exposed to COVID-19. Each CDR3 is given with its conserved first and last residue. Each record gives: clone size, J gene, V gene, D gene, CDR3 protein, CDR3 DNA. The D gene is left open where the match is weak. Clone size, where shown, is once, few, many, or a class for clones that have expanded.

abundance: .; j_gene: TRBJ1-6; v_gene: TRBV28; d_gene: TRBD1; CDR3aa: CASSPTGGLNSPLHF; CDR3nt: TGTGCCAGCAGTCCGACAGGGGGACTAAATTCACCCCTCCACTTT
abundance: .; j_gene: TRBJ2-1; v_gene: TRBV9; d_gene: TRBD1; CDR3aa: CASSPGTGLNEQFF; CDR3nt: TGTGCCAGCAGCCCCGGGACAGGACTCAATGAGCAGTTCTTC
abundance: .; j_gene: TRBJ2-1; v_gene: TRBV18; d_gene: TRBD2; CDR3aa: CASSPPGLAGGPDNEQFF; CDR3nt: TGTGCCAGCTCACCCCCCGGACTAGCGGGGGGGCCAGACAATGAGCAGTTCTTC
abundance: .; j_gene: TRBJ2-7; v_gene: TRBV7-2; d_gene: .; CDR3aa: CASSLARGMGYEQYF; CDR3nt: TGTGCCAGCAGCTTAGCTAGGGGGATGGGCTACGAGCAGTACTTC
abundance: .; j_gene: TRBJ1-6; v_gene: TRBV7-3; d_gene: TRBD1; CDR3aa: CASSSGTALDSPLHF; CDR3nt: TGTGCCAGCAGCTCCGGGACAGCTCTAGATTCACCCCTCCACTTT
abundance: once; j_gene: TRBJ2-3; v_gene: TRBV6-2/TRBV6-3; d_gene: TRBD1; CDR3aa: CASSSQGAADTQYF; CDR3nt: TGTGCCAGCAGTTCTCAGGGGGCAGCAGATACGCAGTATTTT
abundance: .; j_gene: TRBJ1-6; v_gene: TRBV4-1; d_gene: TRBD1; CDR3aa: CASSQARISYRGLSSYNSPLHF; CDR3nt: TGCGCCAGCAGCCAAGCCCGGATTAGTTACAGGGGGCTCAGCTCCTATAATTCACCCCTCCACTTT
abundance: .; j_gene: TRBJ2-7; v_gene: TRBV9; d_gene: TRBD2; CDR3aa: CASSPSGGASYEQYF; CDR3nt: TGTGCCAGCAGCCCCAGCGGGGGGGCGTCCTACGAGCAGTACTTC
abundance: .; j_gene: TRBJ1-5; v_gene: TRBV6-5; d_gene: TRBD1; CDR3aa: CASSKTQGSNQPQHF; CDR3nt: TGTGCCAGCAGTAAAACACAGGGGAGCAATCAGCCCCAGCATTTT
abundance: .; j_gene: TRBJ1-1; v_gene: TRBV29-1; d_gene: TRBD1; CDR3aa: CSVEKQGAEAFF; CDR3nt: TGCAGCGTTGAAAAACAGGGGGCTGAAGCTTTCTTT
abundance: .; j_gene: TRBJ2-2; v_gene: TRBV27; d_gene: .; CDR3aa: CASSSSRVPGELFF; CDR3nt: TGTGCCAGCAGTTCATCCAGGGTCCCCGGGGAGCTGTTTTTT
abundance: .; j_gene: TRBJ2-3; v_gene: TRBV6-2/TRBV6-3; d_gene: .; CDR3aa: CASSYDSSFDTQYF; CDR3nt: TGTGCCAGCAGTTACGATTCTAGCTTCGATACGCAGTATTTT
abundance: .; j_gene: TRBJ1-2; v_gene: TRBV27; d_gene: .; CDR3aa: CATLLSRHYYGYTF; CDR3nt: TGTGCCACCCTCCTATCCAGGCATTACTATGGCTACACCTTC
abundance: .; j_gene: TRBJ2-3; v_gene: TRBV4-1; d_gene: .; CDR3aa: CASSQDRPSETDTQYF; CDR3nt: TGCGCCAGCAGCCAAGACCGGCCGAGCGAAACAGATACGCAGTATTTT
abundance: .; j_gene: TRBJ2-7; v_gene: TRBV4-1; d_gene: .; CDR3aa: CASSQDWGVGHEQYF; CDR3nt: TGCGCCAGCAGCCAAGATTGGGGGGTAGGCCACGAGCAGTACTTC
abundance: .; j_gene: TRBJ2-2; v_gene: TRBV27; d_gene: TRBD1; CDR3aa: CASSFRTGVAGELFF; CDR3nt: TGTGCCAGCAGTTTCCGGACAGGGGTCGCCGGGGAGCTGTTTTTT
abundance: .; j_gene: TRBJ1-2; v_gene: TRBV29-1; d_gene: .; CDR3aa: CSGLSGLNYGYTF; CDR3nt: TGCAGCGGCCTAAGCGGGCTTAACTATGGCTACACCTTC
abundance: .; j_gene: TRBJ2-2; v_gene: TRBV6-5; d_gene: TRBD1; CDR3aa: CASRHRDRAAGELFF; CDR3nt: TGTGCCAGCAGACACCGGGACAGGGCGGCCGGGGAGCTGTTTTTT
abundance: .; j_gene: TRBJ2-3; v_gene: TRBV2; d_gene: .; CDR3aa: CASRTPPGGRGDTQYF; CDR3nt: TGTGCCAGCAGGACCCCCCCGGGGGGCCGGGGAGATACGCAGTATTTT